The 6 T cell receptor beta chains in this list originate from one sample, sequenced in a study of shared clonotypes between healthy human individuals. CD45RO-negative cells were positively selected for CCR7, leaving out terminally differentiated effector memory CD45RA+ cells. The assay was immunoSEQ multiplex PCR, and TCRdb's table has in-frame clones only and misses some. Among some 2 million clones listed, around 96% were seen once. What was sequenced was naive CD8+ T cells sorted from blood. The receptors shown here come from a man younger than 35 in good health.

The rearrangement uses TRBV9 and TRBJ2-1, with TRBD2 matching over 8 bases. Germline CDR1 is SGDLS and CDR2 is YYNGEE. The V and J ends lost 3 bases and 5 bases, in that order; junction bases with no gene match: 7. The CDR3 is 15 residues long. CDR3 DNA sequence: TGTGCCAGCAGCGGATGGTCGGGAGGGGACAATGAGCAGTTCTTC. Translated, it gives CASSGWSGGDNEQFF.

V and J are TRBV4-1 and TRBJ2-2; D gene ambiguous. The CDR3 loop spans 13 amino acids. Trimming left V 4 bases short and J 7 bases short, with 10 bases between. Germline V CDR1 and CDR2: MGHRA, YSYEKL. The CDR3 bases are TGCGCCAGCAGCCGGTTTGAGGACGGGGAGCTGTTTTTT. Its protein is CASSRFEDGELFF.

The chain uses TRBV30 and TRBJ2-5, with a possible D match to TRBD1 (5 bases). The CDR3 length is 16 residues. In germline, CDR1 is GTSNPN, CDR2 SVGIG (reference sequence). V dropped 2 bases and J dropped 1 base, with 17 bases sitting between them. The CDR3: CAWSTSRPGIQETQYF. In nucleotides, the CDR3 is TGTGCCTGGAGTACGTCCAGACCAGGGATCCAAGAGACCCAGTACTTC.

The chain joins TRBV4-1 to TRBJ2-7, with TRBD1 matching 8 bases. The CDR3 extends over 15 amino acids. V lost 0 bases to trimming and J lost 3 bases; unmatched junction nucleotides: 4. Germline CDR1 and CDR2: MGHRA and YSYEKL. CDR3 DNA sequence: TGCGCCAGCAGCCAAGATATCGGACAGGGCTACGAGCAGTACTTC. It specifies CASSQDIGQGYEQYF.

V gene TRBV13 combines with J gene TRBJ2-5, with D perhaps matching TRBD2 (6 bases). The CDR3 covers 13 residues. V lost 5 bases and J lost 6, with 13 bases in between. Germline CDR1 is PRHDT and CDR2 is FYEKMQ (reference sequence). CDR3 DNA sequence: TGTGCCAGCAGCGATGGGACTTTTCAGACCCAGTACTTC. Its protein is CASSDGTFQTQYF.

This clone showed up just once. The chain has TRBV2 and TRBJ2-7; TRBD2 matches at 10 bases. The CDR3 contains 16 residues. Per the germline V gene, CDR1 is SNHLY and CDR2 is FYNNEI. V trimming: 2 bases; J trimming: 0 bases; junction bases outside the gene matches: 4. The CDR3 loop is CASSESEREGSYEQYF. The DNA of the CDR3 is TGTGCCAGCAGTGAATCTGAGCGGGAGGGCTCCTACGAGCAGTACTTC.